The clone carrying this T cell receptor (beta chain) has ten or more counts. Antigen specificity is unknown. The sample is drawn from a study of CD8 T cells in ankylosing spondylitis. Overall study findings and caveats: Ankylosing spondylitis blood appeared to be characterized by a TCR beta motif of under 10 highly homologous variants. Earlier authors reported some of these motif variants in reactive arthritis synovial fluid and blood.

Quantitative 5'-RACE was performed with molecular barcodes, and it yielded the TCR beta libraries. Using its own MiXCR run on the 5' RACE reads, TCRdb lists one record per CDR3 protein. This table holds approximately 92,000 distinct CDR3 sequences, 8.8% found once. Source material: blood, either unsorted or a sorted T cell fraction (not recorded which). The sequence was obtained from a male donor with ankylosing spondylitis or in good health (not recorded which).

CDR3 region: CASSFNAAPGEQYF. CDR3 bases: TGTGCCAGCAGCTTCAACGCAGCTCCGGGGGAGCAGTACTTC. The chain uses TRBV5-6 and TRBJ2-7, with a weak D call TRBD2 (5 bases). Trimming stripped 2 bases from V and 7 bases from J, with 16 bases between. CDR3 size: 14 residues. Germline CDR1 reads SGHDT; CDR2 reads YYEEEE.